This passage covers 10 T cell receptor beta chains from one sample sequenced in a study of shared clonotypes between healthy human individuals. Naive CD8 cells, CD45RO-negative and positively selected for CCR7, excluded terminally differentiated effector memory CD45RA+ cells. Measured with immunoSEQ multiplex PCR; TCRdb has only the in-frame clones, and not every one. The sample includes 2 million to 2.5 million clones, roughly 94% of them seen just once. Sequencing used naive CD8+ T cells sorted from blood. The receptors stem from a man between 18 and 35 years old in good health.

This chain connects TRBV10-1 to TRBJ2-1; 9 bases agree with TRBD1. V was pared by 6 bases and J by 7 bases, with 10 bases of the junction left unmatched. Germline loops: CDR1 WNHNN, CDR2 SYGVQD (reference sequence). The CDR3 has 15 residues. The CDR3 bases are TGCGCCAGCAGAGAAACCGGGACAGGGAATAATGAGCAGTTCTTC. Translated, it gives CASRETGTGNNEQFF.

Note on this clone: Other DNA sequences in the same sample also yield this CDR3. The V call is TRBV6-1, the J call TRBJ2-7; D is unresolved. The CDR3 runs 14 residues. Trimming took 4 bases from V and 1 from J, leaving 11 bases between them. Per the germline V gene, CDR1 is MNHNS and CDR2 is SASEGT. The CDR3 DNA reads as TGTGCCAGCAGTGCCCGTGGTGGGTCCTACGAGCAGTACTTC. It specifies CASSARGGSYEQYF.

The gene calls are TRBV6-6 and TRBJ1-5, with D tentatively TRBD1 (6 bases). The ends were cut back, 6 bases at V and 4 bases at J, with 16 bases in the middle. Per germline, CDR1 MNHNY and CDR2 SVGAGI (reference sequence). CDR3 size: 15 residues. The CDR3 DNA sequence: TGTGCCAGCAGCTCGGGGAGGGGGGCGAATCAGCCCCAGCATTTT. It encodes CASSSGRGANQPQHF.

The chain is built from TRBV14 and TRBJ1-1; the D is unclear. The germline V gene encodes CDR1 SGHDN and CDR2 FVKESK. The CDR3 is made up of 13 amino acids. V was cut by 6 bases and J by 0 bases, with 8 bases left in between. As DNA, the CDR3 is TGTGCCAGCAGTCAGACGGTGAACACTGAAGCTTTCTTT. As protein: CASSQTVNTEAFF.

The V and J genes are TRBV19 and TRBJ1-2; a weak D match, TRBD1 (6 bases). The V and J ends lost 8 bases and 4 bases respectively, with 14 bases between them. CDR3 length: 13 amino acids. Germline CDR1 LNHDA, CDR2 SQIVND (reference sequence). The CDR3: CASATGTIYGYTF. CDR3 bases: TGTGCCAGTGCGACCGGGACAATCTATGGCTACACCTTC.

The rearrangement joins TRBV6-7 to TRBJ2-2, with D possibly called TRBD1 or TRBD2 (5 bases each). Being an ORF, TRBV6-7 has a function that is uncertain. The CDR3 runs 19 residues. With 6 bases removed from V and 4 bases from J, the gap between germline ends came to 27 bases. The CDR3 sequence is CASSRPGPRVSPPTGELFF. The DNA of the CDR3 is TGTGCCAGCAGCCGTCCGGGACCCCGGGTCTCCCCTCCCACCGGGGAGCTGTTTTTT.

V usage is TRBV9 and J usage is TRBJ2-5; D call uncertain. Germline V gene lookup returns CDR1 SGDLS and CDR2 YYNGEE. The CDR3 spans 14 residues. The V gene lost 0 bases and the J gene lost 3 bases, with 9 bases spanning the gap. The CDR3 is CASSVAPLEETQYF. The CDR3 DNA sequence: TGTGCCAGCAGCGTAGCTCCCCTAGAAGAGACCCAGTACTTC.

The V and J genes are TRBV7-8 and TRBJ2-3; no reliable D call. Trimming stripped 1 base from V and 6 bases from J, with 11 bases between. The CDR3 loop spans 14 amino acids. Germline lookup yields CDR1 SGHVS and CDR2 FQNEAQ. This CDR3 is CASSLGAGADTQYF. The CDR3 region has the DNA TGTGCCAGCAGCTTAGGTGCAGGTGCGGATACGCAGTATTTT. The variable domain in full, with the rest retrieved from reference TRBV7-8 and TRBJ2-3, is GAGVSQSPRYKVAKRGQDVALRCDPISGHVSLFWYQQALGQGPEFLTYFQNEAQLDKSGLPSDRFFAERPEGSVSTLKIQRTQQEDSAVYLCASSLGAGADTQYFGPGTRLTVL.

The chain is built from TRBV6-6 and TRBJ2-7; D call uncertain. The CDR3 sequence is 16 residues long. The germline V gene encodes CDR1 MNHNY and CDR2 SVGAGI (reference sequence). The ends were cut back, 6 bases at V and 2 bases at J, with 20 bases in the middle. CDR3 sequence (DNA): TGTGCCAGCAGCCCCGAGGACGGGCCGTCCCCCTACGAGCAGTACTTC. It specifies CASSPEDGPSPYEQYF.

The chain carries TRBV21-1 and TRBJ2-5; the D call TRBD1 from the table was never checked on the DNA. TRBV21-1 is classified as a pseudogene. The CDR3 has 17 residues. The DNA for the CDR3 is TGTGCCAGCAGCTCTCCACCCCTAGACAGGGCACAAGAGACCCAGTACTTC. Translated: CASSSPPLDRAQETQYF.